This entry lists 6 T cell receptor beta chains sequenced from one sample in a study of shared clonotypes between healthy human individuals. The protocol was immunoSEQ multiplex PCR, while the TCRdb copy is restricted to in-frame clones and leaves out a portion. The repertoire holds 550,000 to 800,000 clones, with under 80% as singletons. The sequencing input was memory CD4+ T cells sorted from blood. Noted subset: CD45RA-negative fraction. The receptor set was obtained from a woman between 25 and 40 years old in good health.

The chain carries TRBV19 and TRBJ1-2, with D perhaps matching TRBD1 (6 bases). Between the trimmed V and J ends, which lost 8 bases and 8 bases, there was a span of 18 bases. Germline V gene lookup returns CDR1 LNHDA and CDR2 SQIVND (reference sequence). This CDR3 has 13 amino acids. The CDR3 here is CASEGGRVSGYTF. CDR3 nucleotides: TGTGCCAGTGAGGGGGGCAGGGTGTCCGGCTACACCTTC.

The chain couples TRBV27 to TRBJ2-7, with TRBD1 matching over 7 bases. Germline CDR1 is MNHEY and CDR2 is SMNVEV (reference sequence). V lost 5 bases and J lost 5; bases outside the gene matches: 18. The CDR3 contains 17 residues. CDR3 DNA: TGTGCCAGCAGTCAATCGCCAACGGACAGGAAACGACACGAGCAGTACTTC. Translated: CASSQSPTDRKRHEQYF.

As for this clone: Other DNA variants within this sample encode the same CDR3. The V call is TRBV18, the J call TRBJ1-4; D is unresolved. V dropped 2 bases and J dropped 0 bases, with 4 bases sitting between them. This CDR3 is built from 14 residues. Germline-derived CDR1 and CDR2 are KGHSH and LQKENI. The CDR3 DNA follows: TGTGCCAGCTCACCAGGTGCAACTAATGAAAAACTGTTTTTT. Protein product: CASSPGATNEKLFF.

This CDR3 reads CASKGGRRTDTQYF. In nucleotides, the CDR3 is TGTGCCAGCAAGGGCGGGAGGAGAACAGATACGCAGTATTTT. V is TRBV6-5 and J is TRBJ2-3, with 8 bases aligning to TRBD2. Per the germline V gene, CDR1 is MNHEY and CDR2 is SVGAGI. The CDR3 has 14 amino acids. Trimming removed 7 bases from V and 3 bases from J; junction bases left unmatched: 6.

The rearrangement joins TRBV30 to TRBJ2-5; 8 bases are shared with TRBD1. The J call may be wrong; the DNA end is better matched by TRBJ2-7. The germline gives CDR1 GTSNPN, CDR2 SVGIG (reference sequence). The CDR3 length is 15 residues. This chain's CDR3 is CAWPPQGTGSYEQYF. The CDR3, as DNA: TGTGCCTGGCCTCCTCAGGGGACAGGCTCCTACGAGCAGTACTTC.

The chain is built from TRBV11-2 and TRBJ1-1; TRBD1 might be the D (5 bases). CDR1 and CDR2 (germline): SGHAT, FQNNGV. The CDR3 is made up of 14 amino acids. Trimming removed 1 base at V and 3 bases at J, with 9 bases between. CDR3 in DNA: TGTGCCAGCAGCTTAGCTCTGGGGGACACTGAAGCTTTCTTT. It yields the protein CASSLALGDTEAFF.